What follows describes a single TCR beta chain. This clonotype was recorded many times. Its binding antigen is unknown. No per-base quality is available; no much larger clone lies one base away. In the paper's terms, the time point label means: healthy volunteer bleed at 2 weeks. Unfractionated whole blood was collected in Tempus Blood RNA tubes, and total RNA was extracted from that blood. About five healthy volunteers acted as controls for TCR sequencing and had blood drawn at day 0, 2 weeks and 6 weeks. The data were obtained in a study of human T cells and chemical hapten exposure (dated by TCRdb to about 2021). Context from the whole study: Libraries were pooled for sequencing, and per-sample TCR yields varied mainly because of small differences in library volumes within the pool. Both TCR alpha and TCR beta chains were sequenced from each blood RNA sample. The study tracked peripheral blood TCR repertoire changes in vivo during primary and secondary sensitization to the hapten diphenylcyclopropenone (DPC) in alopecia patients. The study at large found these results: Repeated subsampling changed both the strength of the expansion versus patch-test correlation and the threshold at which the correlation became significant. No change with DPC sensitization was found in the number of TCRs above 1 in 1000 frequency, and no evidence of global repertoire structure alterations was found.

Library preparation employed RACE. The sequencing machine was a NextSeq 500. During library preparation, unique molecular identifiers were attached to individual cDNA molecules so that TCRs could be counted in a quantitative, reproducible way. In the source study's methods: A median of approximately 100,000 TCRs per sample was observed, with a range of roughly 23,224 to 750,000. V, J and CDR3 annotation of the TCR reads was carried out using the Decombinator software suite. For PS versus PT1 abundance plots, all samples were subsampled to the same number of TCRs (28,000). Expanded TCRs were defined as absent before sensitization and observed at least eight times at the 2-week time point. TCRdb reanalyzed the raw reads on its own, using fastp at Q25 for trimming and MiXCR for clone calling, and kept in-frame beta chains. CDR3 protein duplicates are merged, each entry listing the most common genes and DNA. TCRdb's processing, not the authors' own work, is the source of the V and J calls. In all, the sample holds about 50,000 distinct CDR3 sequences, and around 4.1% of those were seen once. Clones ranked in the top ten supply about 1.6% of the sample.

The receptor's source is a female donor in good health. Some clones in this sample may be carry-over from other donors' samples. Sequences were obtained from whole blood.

CDR3 protein: CASGDQASTDTQYF. The nucleotide sequence reads TGCGCCAGCGGAGACCAGGCTAGCACAGATACGCAGTATTTT. Rearrangement joined TRBV4-3 to TRBJ2-3; the D gene assignment is ambiguous. The V and J ends are trimmed by 8 bases and 0 bases, leaving 12 bases between them. The CDR3 spans 14 residues, from the cysteine through the phenylalanine. Of all the DNA, just the CDR3 is kept, 42 bases in frame from base 1. The germline V gene provides CDR1 LGHNA and CDR2 YSLEER.